This TCR beta chain was captured in a study of Ad26.COV2.S vaccination and SARS-CoV-2 variants. Study conclusions and caveats: Substantial breadth in spike-specific CD8+ and CD4+ T cell responses was reportedly seen after vaccination. Vaccinated and placebo-treated recipients had similar non-spike TCR breadth.

Stated treatment: about 20 received Ad26.COV2.S at low or high dose, single or two shots; 5 received placebo; per-sample allocation not given. The study sampled participants on day 63 after the first vaccine or placebo injection. Boston provided a donor who was an adult aged 18-55 years. Only in-frame clones appear in the TCRdb table, and some are missing; sequencing was by immunoSEQ multiplex PCR. The table shows some 250,000 clones, with 88% occurring only once. Concerning this clone: Its antigen is unidentified.

The sequence was obtained from a person aged 18-60 years who received the Ad26.COV2.S COVID-19 vaccine or a placebo. This sample comprised peripheral blood, obtained in a trial of Ad26.COV2.S vaccine versus placebo.

The CDR3 loop reads CASSQGTVYEQYF. As DNA, the CDR3 is TGTGCCAGCAGCCAAGGGACAGTTTACGAGCAGTACTTC. V and J are TRBV7-9 and TRBJ2-7, with TRBD1 identical over 7 bases. J lost 4 bases, V lost 5 bases, and 5 bases had no gene match. There are 13 residues in the CDR3. The germline V gene encodes CDR1 SEHNR and CDR2 FQNEAQ (reference sequence). The full variable domain, with the rest looked up from reference TRBV7-9 and TRBJ2-7, is DTGVSQNPRHKITKRGQNVTFRCDPISEHNRLYWYRQTLGQGPEFLTYFQNEAQLEKSRLLSDRFSAERPKGSFSTLEIQRTEQGDSAMYLCASSQGTVYEQYFGPGTRLTVT.